This paragraph reports one T cell receptor (beta chain). The source of the sample is a study of T cell changes during pregnancy in multiple sclerosis. The length of the CDR3 is 17 residues. The V end was cut by 0 bases, the J end by 10 bases, with 22 bases between. Germline lookup yields CDR1 MGHRA and CDR2 YSYEKL. The method was immunoSEQ multiplex PCR; TCRdb's version includes in-frame clones alone and lacks a portion of them. The repertoire consists of tens of thousands of clones, with approximately 91% occurring once and the leading ten covering 0.5%. The rearrangement joins TRBV4-1 to TRBJ2-1, with D tentatively TRBD1 (5 bases). The material sequenced was CD4+ T cells from peripheral blood mononuclear cells, taken in the third trimester of pregnancy. The TCR originated in a female donor with multiple sclerosis, enrolled in a pregnancy study. CDR3 in DNA: TGCGCCAGCAGCCAAGATTCAAGGGCCCCCAGGGCAGAGGAGCAGTTCTTC. Amino acids: CASSQDSRAPRAEEQFF.